This T cell receptor beta chain was found in a study of T cells after somatic rescue of genetic block. TCRdb's table, derived via immunoSEQ multiplex PCR, lists solely in-frame clones and lacks some. The table lists about 63,000 clones, about 92% of them singletons. The CDR3 length is 14 residues. Germline V gene lookup returns CDR1 SNHLY and CDR2 FYNNEI. The chain recombines TRBV2 with TRBJ2-5; a possible D gene is TRBD2 (5 bases). TRBJ2-7 explains the end of the DNA better; the J call may be wrong. This clonotype was obtained from a man in his forties or fifties. Sequenced input: peripheral blood mononuclear cells (PBMCs). The CDR3: CASSEARLAYEQYF. CDR3 sequence (DNA): TGTGCCAGCAGTGAAGCTCGCCTAGCTTACGAGCAGTACTTC.